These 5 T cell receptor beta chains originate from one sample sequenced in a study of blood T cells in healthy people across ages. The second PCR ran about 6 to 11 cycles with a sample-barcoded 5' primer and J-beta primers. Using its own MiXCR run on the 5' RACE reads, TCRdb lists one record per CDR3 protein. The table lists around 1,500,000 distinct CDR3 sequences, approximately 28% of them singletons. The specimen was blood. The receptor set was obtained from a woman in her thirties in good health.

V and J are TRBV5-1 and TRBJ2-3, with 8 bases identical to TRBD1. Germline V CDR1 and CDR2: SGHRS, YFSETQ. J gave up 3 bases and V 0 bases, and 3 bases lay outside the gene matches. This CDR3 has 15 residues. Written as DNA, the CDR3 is TGCGCCAGCAGCTTGGTCCAGGGGGCAACAGATACGCAGTATTTT. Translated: CASSLVQGATDTQYF.

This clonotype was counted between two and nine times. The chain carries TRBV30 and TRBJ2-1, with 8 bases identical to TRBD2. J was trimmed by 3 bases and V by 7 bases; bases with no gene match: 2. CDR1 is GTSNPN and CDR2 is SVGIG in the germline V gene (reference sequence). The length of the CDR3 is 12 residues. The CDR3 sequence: CASGTSYNEQFF. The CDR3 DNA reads TGTGCCTCCGGGACTAGCTACAATGAGCAGTTCTTC.

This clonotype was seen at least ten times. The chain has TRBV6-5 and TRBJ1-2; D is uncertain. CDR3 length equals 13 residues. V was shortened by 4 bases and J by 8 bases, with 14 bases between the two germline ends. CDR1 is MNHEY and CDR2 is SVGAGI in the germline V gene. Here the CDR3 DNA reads TGTGCCAGCAGTTCAATGGATTTATCGGGCTACACCTTC. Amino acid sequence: CASSSMDLSGYTF.

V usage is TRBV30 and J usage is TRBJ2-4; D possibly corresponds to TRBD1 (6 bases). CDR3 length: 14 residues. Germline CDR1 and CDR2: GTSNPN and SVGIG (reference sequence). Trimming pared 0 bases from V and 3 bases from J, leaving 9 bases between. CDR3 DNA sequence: TGTGCCTGGAGTGTTCGGACAGTCAAAAACATTCAGTACTTC. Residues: CAWSVRTVKNIQYF.

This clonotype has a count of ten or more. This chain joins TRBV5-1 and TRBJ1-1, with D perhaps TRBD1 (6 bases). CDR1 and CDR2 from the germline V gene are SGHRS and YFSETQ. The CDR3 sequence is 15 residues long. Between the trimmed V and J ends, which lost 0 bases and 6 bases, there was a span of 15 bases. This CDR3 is CASSLADSGYAEAFF. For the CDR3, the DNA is TGCGCCAGCAGCTTGGCGGACAGCGGGTACGCTGAAGCTTTCTTT.